This TCR beta chain was recorded in a study of blood T cells in healthy people across ages. Primed by a sample-barcoded 5' primer and a J-beta primer mix, a second PCR proceeded for roughly 6 to 12 cycles. MiXCR was run by TCRdb on the 5' RACE reads, yielding one entry per CDR3 protein. The sample lists about 1.7 million distinct CDR3 sequences, about 30% occurring once. This CDR3 is 15 amino acids long. Germline-derived CDR1 and CDR2 are DFQATT and SNEGSKA (reference sequence). Losses at the gene ends were 3 bases for V and 2 bases for J; bases not matched to a gene: 8. Drawn from each donor were around 9.1 milliliters of peripheral blood. Extraction yielded at least 5.5 micrograms of total RNA per sample.

This sequence was found in a woman between 25 and 40 years old in good health. Material for sequencing was blood. The V gene is TRBV20-1, the J gene TRBJ2-3; TRBD2 agrees at 7 bases. The CDR3 DNA follows: TGCAGTGCTAGTGGGGCTAGCGGATACACAGATACGCAGTATTTT. Its protein product is CSASGASGYTDTQYF.